This T cell receptor beta chain was sequenced for a study of T cell responses to AZD1222 COVID-19 vaccine. V was shortened by 8 bases and J by 3 bases, with 7 bases between the two germline ends. The CDR3 is 11 amino acids. Germline V CDR1 and CDR2: LNHNV, YYDKDF (reference sequence). General study findings and limits: Spike-specific TCR repertoires showed rising breadth and depth after two AZD1222 doses.

Sequenced by immunoSEQ multiplex PCR; TCRdb stores in-frame clones only, minus some. The sample records 90,000 to 100,000 clones, roughly 89% being singletons. In its sample, this clone was seen once. Its antigen is as yet unknown. The sample in question was peripheral blood, obtained on day 0 of AZD1222 vaccination. The sequence was obtained from an adult in good health. The rearrangement uses TRBV15 and TRBJ1-1, with a possible D match to TRBD1 (5 bases). This CDR3 reads CATLQDTEAFF. CDR3 coding DNA: TGTGCCACCCTACAGGACACTGAAGCTTTCTTT.